The TCR beta chain under discussion was sequenced for a study of blood T cell repertoires in COVID-19. Study-level information: COVID-19 samples, acute and convalescent, were from the United States, Italy and Spain. The analysed material was cDNA or gDNA that came from T cells, B-cell-depleted T cells, or PBMCs.

Some clones are missing from TCRdb's copy, which holds only in-frame ones; the method was immunoSEQ multiplex PCR. Altogether 160,000 or so clones are present, 80% to 90% being singletons, with the ten largest covering about 8.6%. V was shortened by 6 bases and J by 0 bases, with 8 bases between the two germline ends. The CDR3 contains 13 residues. CDR1 and CDR2 from the germline V gene are SEHNR and FQNEAQ (reference sequence). Participant reports of clinical history set cohort assignment. This receptor was taken from a woman aged 50 to 65 who had recovered from COVID-19. Sample: PBMCs or T cells enriched from blood (not recorded which). The V and J genes are TRBV7-9 and TRBJ1-1; D unresolved. The CDR3 sequence: CASRKTMNTEAFF. The CDR3 region has the DNA TGTGCCAGCAGGAAAACAATGAACACTGAAGCTTTCTTT.